Given below is one T cell receptor (beta chain) in context. The entry originates in a study of T cell changes during pregnancy in multiple sclerosis. The assay was immunoSEQ multiplex PCR, and TCRdb's table has in-frame clones only and misses some. The sample includes about 44,000 clones, 92% of them seen just once. This CDR3 spans 15 amino acids. The V segment lost 5 bases and the J segment 1 base; nucleotides outside the gene matches: 2. In germline, CDR1 is MRHNA, CDR2 SNTAGT. The sequencing sample was made of peripheral blood. This TCR derives from a female donor with multiple sclerosis, enrolled in a pregnancy study. This chain uses TRBV6-4 with TRBJ2-2; 9 bases agree with TRBD2. The CDR3 nucleotides are TGTGCCAGCAGTCCGACTAGCGGGAACACCGGGGAGCTGTTTTTT. Translated, it gives CASSPTSGNTGELFF.